The source of this T cell receptor (beta chain) is a study of T cell repertoires in cytomegalovirus infection. On the study more broadly: Indications of both CMV infection and matching HLA type were provided by public TCR beta signatures. Regarding the study as a whole: Cumulative frequency (of public TCR beta family members) identified carriers of CMV plus the relevant HLA. HLA-C-restricted CMV clonotypes gave the most frequent clonotype in two of eight donors.

Germline assignment: CDR1 DFQATT and CDR2 SNEGSKA (reference sequence). The CDR3 runs to 14 residues. V lost 6 bases and J lost 5; bases outside the gene matches: 7. TCRdb used MiXCR to reprocess the reads, holding one entry per CDR3 protein. Among about 400,000 distinct CDR3 sequences listed, around 18% were seen once. The sample holds one count of this clonotype. Its target is not known. V gene TRBV20-1 combines with J gene TRBJ2-1; TRBD2 matches 10 bases. Material: PBMCs. This receptor was obtained from a human donor in good health (CMV status not recorded). Some clones in this sample may be carry-over from other donors' samples. CDR3 bases: TGCAGTGCCCACGGGACTAGCGCCGACAATGAGCAGTTCTTC. The encoded protein is CSAHGTSADNEQFF.